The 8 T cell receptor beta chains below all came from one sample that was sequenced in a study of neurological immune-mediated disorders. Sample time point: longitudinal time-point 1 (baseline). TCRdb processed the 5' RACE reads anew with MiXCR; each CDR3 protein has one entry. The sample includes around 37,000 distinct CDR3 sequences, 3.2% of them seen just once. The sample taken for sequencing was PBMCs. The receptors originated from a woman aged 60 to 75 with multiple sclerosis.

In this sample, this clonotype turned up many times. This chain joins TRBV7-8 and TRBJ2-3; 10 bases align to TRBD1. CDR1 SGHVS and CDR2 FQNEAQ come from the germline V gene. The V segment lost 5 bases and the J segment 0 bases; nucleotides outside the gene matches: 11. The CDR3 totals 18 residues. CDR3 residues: CASSADRDRGFSTDTQYF. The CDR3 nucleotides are TGTGCCAGCAGCGCAGACCGGGACAGGGGTTTTAGCACAGATACGCAGTATTTT. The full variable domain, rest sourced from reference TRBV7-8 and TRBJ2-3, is GAGVSQSPRYKVAKRGQDVALRCDPISGHVSLFWYQQALGQGPEFLTYFQNEAQLDKSGLPSDRFFAERPEGSVSTLKIQRTQQEDSAVYLCASSADRDRGFSTDTQYFGPGTRLTVL.

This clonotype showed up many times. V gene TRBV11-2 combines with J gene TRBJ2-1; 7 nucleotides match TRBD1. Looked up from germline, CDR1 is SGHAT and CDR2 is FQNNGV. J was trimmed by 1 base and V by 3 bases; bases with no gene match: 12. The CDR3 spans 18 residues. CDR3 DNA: TGTGCCAGCAGCTTTAGCTTCCGGGACAGCAGTTCCTACAATGAGCAGTTCTTC. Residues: CASSFSFRDSSSYNEQFF.

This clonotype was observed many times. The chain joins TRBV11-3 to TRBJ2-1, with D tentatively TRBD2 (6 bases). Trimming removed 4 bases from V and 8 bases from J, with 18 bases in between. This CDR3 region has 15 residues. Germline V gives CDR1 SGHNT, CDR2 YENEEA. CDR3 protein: CASSSRSASVDEQFF. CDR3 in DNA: TGTGCCAGCAGCTCCCGAAGCGCTAGCGTTGATGAGCAGTTCTTC.

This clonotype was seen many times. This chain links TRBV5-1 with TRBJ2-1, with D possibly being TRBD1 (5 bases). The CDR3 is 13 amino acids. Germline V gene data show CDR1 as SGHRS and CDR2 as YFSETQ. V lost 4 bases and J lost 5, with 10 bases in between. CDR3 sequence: CASSNRIDNEQFF. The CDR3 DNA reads TGCGCCAGCAGCAACAGGATAGACAATGAGCAGTTCTTC.

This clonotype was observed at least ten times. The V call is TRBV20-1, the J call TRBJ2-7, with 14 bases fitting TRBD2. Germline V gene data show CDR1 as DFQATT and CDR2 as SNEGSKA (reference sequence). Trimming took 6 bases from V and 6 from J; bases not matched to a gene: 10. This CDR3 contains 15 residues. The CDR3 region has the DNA TGCAGTGCAAAGACTAGCGGGGGGGCTCTCGTCGAGCAGTACTTC. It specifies CSAKTSGGALVEQYF.

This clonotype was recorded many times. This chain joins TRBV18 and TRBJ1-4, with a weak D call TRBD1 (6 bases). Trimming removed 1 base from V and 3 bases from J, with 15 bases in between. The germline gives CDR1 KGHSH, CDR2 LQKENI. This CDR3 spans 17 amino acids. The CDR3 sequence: CASSPLGPGAPNEKLFF. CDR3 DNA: TGTGCCAGCTCACCACTTGGGCCGGGGGCGCCTAATGAAAAACTGTTTTTT. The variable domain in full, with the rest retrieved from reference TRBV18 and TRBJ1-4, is NAGVMQNPRHLVRRRGQEARLRCSPMKGHSHVYWYRQLPEEGLKFMVYLQKENIIDESGMPKERFSAEFPKEGPSILRIQQVVRGDSAAYFCASSPLGPGAPNEKLFFGSGTQLSVL.

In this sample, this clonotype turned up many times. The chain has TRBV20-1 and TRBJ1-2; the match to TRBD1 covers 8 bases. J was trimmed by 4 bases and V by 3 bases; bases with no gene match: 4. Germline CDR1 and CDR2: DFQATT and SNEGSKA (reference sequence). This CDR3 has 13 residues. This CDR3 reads CSASAGGSYGYTF. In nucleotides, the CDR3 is TGCAGTGCTAGTGCAGGGGGCAGCTATGGCTACACCTTC.

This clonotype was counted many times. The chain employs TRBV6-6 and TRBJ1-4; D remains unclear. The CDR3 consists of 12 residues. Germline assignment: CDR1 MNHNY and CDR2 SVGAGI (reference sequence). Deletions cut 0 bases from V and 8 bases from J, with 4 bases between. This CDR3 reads CASSYSREKLFF. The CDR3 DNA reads TGTGCCAGCAGTTACTCGAGGGAAAAACTGTTTTTT.